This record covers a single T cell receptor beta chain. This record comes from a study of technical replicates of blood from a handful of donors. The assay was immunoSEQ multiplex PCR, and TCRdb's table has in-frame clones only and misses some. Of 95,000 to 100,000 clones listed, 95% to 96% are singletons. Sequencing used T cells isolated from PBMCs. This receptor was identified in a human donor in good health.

CDR3 residues: CASSEGLAGRYEQFF. The DNA of the CDR3 is TGTGCCAGCAGTGAGGGACTAGCGGGGAGGTATGAGCAGTTCTTC. V is TRBV2 and J is TRBJ2-1; 13 bases agree with TRBD2. CDR1 SNHLY and CDR2 FYNNEI come from the germline V gene. CDR3 length: 15 amino acids. The junction had 4 bases not matched to a gene; V was cut back by 3 bases and J by 8 bases.